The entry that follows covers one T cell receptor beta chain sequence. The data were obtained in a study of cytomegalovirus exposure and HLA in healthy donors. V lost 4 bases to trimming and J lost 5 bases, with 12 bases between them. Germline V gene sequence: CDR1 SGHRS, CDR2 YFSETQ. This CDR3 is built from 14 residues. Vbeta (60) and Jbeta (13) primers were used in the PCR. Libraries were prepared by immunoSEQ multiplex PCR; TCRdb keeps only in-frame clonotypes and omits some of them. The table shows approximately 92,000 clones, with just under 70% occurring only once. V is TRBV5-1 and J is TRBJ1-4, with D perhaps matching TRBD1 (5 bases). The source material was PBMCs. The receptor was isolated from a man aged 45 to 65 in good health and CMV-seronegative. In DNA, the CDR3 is TGCGCCAGCAGCGAGGGACTTTCCAATGAAAAACTGTTTTTT. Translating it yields CASSEGLSNEKLFF.